The 17 T cell receptor beta chains below were found in one sample sequenced in a study of cytotoxic CD8 clonotypes in ibrutinib-treated CLL. Sequencing was performed with immunoSEQ multiplex PCR; in TCRdb, only in-frame clones are kept and a portion is missing. This sample has around 330,000 clones, with about 61% found just once. The starting material was PBMCs, obtained after 36 months of ibrutinib treatment. The receptors come from a human donor with chronic lymphocytic leukemia.

The chain is built from TRBV11-1 and TRBJ2-6; D remains ambiguous. CDR1 is SGHAT and CDR2 is FQDESV in the germline V gene (reference sequence). The CDR3 totals 14 residues. The V end lost 2 bases, the J end lost 0 bases, and 2 bases lay between the germline ends. CDR3 in amino acids: CASSLSSGANVLTF. The DNA for the CDR3 is TGTGCCAGCAGCTTAAGCTCTGGGGCCAACGTCCTGACTTTC.

This clone was seen a handful of times. The chain carries TRBV9 and TRBJ2-5; D perhaps matches TRBD1 (5 bases). The germline gives CDR1 SGDLS, CDR2 YYNGEE. Trimming pared 0 bases from V and 5 bases from J, leaving 14 bases between. The CDR3 sequence is 15 residues long. The CDR3 here is CASSVDGRVAETQYF. The CDR3 bases are TGTGCCAGCAGCGTAGATGGCAGGGTCGCGGAGACCCAGTACTTC.

The V and J genes are TRBV7-8 and TRBJ1-4; D ambiguous. Trimming took off 3 bases at V and 8 bases at J, with 16 bases between the two ends. Germline loops: CDR1 SGHVS, CDR2 FQNEAQ. CDR3 length equals 15 residues. The CDR3 spells CASSFRQFTPEKLFF. CDR3 bases: TGTGCCAGCAGCTTTCGTCAGTTCACCCCAGAAAAACTGTTTTTT.

The chain uses TRBV4-1 and TRBJ1-2; TRBD1 is a possible D gene (6 bases). This CDR3 region has 15 residues. Germline CDR1 reads MGHRA; CDR2 reads YSYEKL. V was trimmed by 1 base and J by 4 bases, leaving 13 bases between them. CDR3 nucleotides: TGCGCCAGCAGCCAAGGACAGGAGACTATCTATGGCTACACCTTC. It is translated as CASSQGQETIYGYTF.

The genes are TRBV10-1 and TRBJ2-3; no reliable D call. Trimming took 0 bases from V and 1 from J, leaving 8 bases between them. The CDR3 sequence is 15 residues long. Germline CDR1 and CDR2: WNHNN and SYGVQD (reference sequence). The CDR3 here is CASSESNQRTDTQYF. The CDR3, as DNA: TGCGCCAGCAGTGAGTCGAACCAACGCACAGATACGCAGTATTTT.

J is TRBJ2-1 and V is TRBV29-1; D unresolved. Between the trimmed V and J ends, which lost 4 bases and 7 bases, there was a span of 11 bases. Germline CDR1 SQVTM, CDR2 ANQGSEA. CDR3 length: 12 amino acids. The CDR3 DNA follows: TGCAGCGTTGTCTCAGGTTTGAATGAGCAGTTCTTC. Translating it yields CSVVSGLNEQFF.

This sequence joins TRBV7-3 and TRBJ2-6; D may correspond to TRBD1 or TRBD2 (5 bases each). Looked up from germline, CDR1 is SGHTA and CDR2 is FQGTGA. V lost 6 bases and J lost 2, with 17 bases in between. This CDR3 has 17 residues. The CDR3 DNA is TGTGCCAGCAGGACGGGACCCCCTCTCGCTGGGGCCAACGTCCTGACTTTC. Translating it yields CASRTGPPLAGANVLTF.

This clone was found a few times. The rearrangement uses TRBV28 and TRBJ2-7; D gene unclear. Trimming left V 6 bases short and J 2 bases short, with 11 bases between. CDR1 is MDHEN, CDR2 SYDVKM, per germline. This CDR3 spans 13 amino acids. The CDR3 DNA follows: TGTGCCAGCAGGGACGGTATACCCTACGAGCAGTACTTC. Translated: CASRDGIPYEQYF.

The V and J genes are TRBV10-3 and TRBJ1-1; D not certain. The V and J ends lost 7 bases and 6 bases respectively, with 15 bases between them. The CDR3 runs 13 residues. Germline loops: CDR1 ENHRY, CDR2 SYGVKD. The CDR3 loop is CAINTEWVSEAFF. CDR3 in DNA: TGTGCCATCAACACGGAGTGGGTCTCTGAAGCTTTCTTT.

The chain combines TRBV9 with TRBJ2-3; 7 positions match TRBD2. Per the germline V gene, CDR1 is SGDLS and CDR2 is YYNGEE. The CDR3 has 16 amino acids. Trimming cost V 1 base and J 1 base; bases outside gene matches: 6. CDR3: CASSVLSRGGTDTQYF. As DNA, the CDR3 is TGTGCCAGCAGCGTATTGTCTCGGGGGGGCACAGATACGCAGTATTTT. The variable domain in full, with the rest retrieved from reference TRBV9 and TRBJ2-3, is DSGVTQTPKHLITATGQRVTLRCSPRSGDLSVYWYQQSLDQGLQFLIQYYNGEERAKGNILERFSAQQFPDLHSELNLSSLELGDSALYFCASSVLSRGGTDTQYFGPGTRLTVL.

The J gene is TRBJ2-7, the V gene TRBV4-2; TRBD1 matches at 12 bases. CDR1 is LGHNA and CDR2 is YNFKEQ in the germline V gene. The V and J ends lost 1 base and 3 bases, in that order; junction bases with no gene match: 4. The CDR3 sequence is 16 residues long. CDR3 loop: CASSQAGTGGSYEQYF. CDR3 nucleotide sequence: TGTGCCAGCAGCCAAGCCGGGACAGGGGGCAGCTACGAGCAGTACTTC.

This clone was observed a few times. The chain combines TRBV14 with TRBJ1-2; the D gene is possibly TRBD1 (6 bases). The CDR3 extends over 17 amino acids. Germline-derived CDR1 and CDR2 are SGHDN and FVKESK. The V gene lost 1 base and the J gene lost 2 bases, with 17 bases spanning the gap. CDR3 nucleotide sequence: TGTGCCAGCAGCCAAGTAAGGCCCACTGACAGGAACTATGGCTACACCTTC. As protein: CASSQVRPTDRNYGYTF.

This clone was recorded at least ten times. Other nucleotide sequences in the sample specify the same CDR3. Here the CDR3 reads CASSLAGGGTDTQYF. Here the CDR3 DNA reads TGTGCCAGCAGCTTGGCCGGCGGGGGCACAGATACGCAGTATTTT. V is TRBV5-4 and J is TRBJ2-3, with D possibly being TRBD2 (6 bases). Germline assignment: CDR1 SGHNT and CDR2 YYREEE (reference sequence). With 0 bases removed from V and 1 base from J, the gap between germline ends came to 9 bases. The CDR3 contains 15 residues.

This clone appeared a few times. The chain recombines TRBV4-3 with TRBJ1-2; D unresolved. Germline CDR1 and CDR2: LGHNA and YSLEER. This CDR3 comprises 15 residues. Between the trimmed V and J ends, which lost 0 bases and 0 bases, there was a span of 8 bases. CDR3 nucleotides: TGCGCCAGCAGCCAAGAGAGTGGTTCTAACTATGGCTACACCTTC. It yields the protein CASSQESGSNYGYTF.

This clone was counted a few times. CDR3 nucleotides: TGTGCCAGCTCACCTTATCAGGGAGCGACAGATACGCAGTATTTT. Protein: CASSPYQGATDTQYF. The chain recombines TRBV18 with TRBJ2-3; perhaps D is TRBD1 or TRBD2 (5 bases each). Germline V CDR1 and CDR2: KGHSH, LQKENI. The CDR3 extends over 15 amino acids. The V end lost 3 bases, the J end lost 3 bases, and 13 bases lay between the germline ends.

The chain carries TRBV4-1 and TRBJ2-5; 7 nucleotides agree with TRBD2. V shed 0 bases, J shed 5 bases, and the junction held 3 bases outside the gene matches. This CDR3 is 14 amino acids long. The germline V gene has CDR1 MGHRA and CDR2 YSYEKL. This CDR3 is CASSQDYGGETQYF. Here the CDR3 DNA reads TGCGCCAGCAGCCAAGACTACGGGGGGGAGACCCAGTACTTC.

This rearrangement joins TRBV10-3 to TRBJ2-7; a weak D match, TRBD1 (5 bases). This CDR3 has 14 residues. Trimming removed 7 bases at V and 4 bases at J, with 17 bases between. Germline values: CDR1 ENHRY, CDR2 SYGVKD. CDR3 amino acids: CAITTEKDPYEQYF. The CDR3 bases are TGTGCCATCACGACAGAGAAAGACCCGTACGAGCAGTACTTC.